The clone carrying this T cell receptor beta chain was detected only a few times. What it binds is not known. This CDR3 contains 13 residues. CDR1 is SQVTM, CDR2 ANQGSEA, per germline. V gave up 4 bases and J gave up 0 bases, with 7 bases separating them. This sample is drawn from a study of human T cells and chemical hapten exposure. Study details: Mostly female patients had alopecia areata, totalis or universalis.

Time point reported: patch test 3, about 24 weeks after DPC sensitization. As to treatment: therapeutic diphenylcyclopropenone sensitization with weekly scalp DPC. General study points: Controls had significantly fewer large CDR3 similarity clusters than were formed by expanded TCRs.

Unique molecular identifiers were attached to individual cDNA molecules within the library. From the RACE reads, TCRdb called clonotypes with MiXCR, one entry per CDR3 protein. Here the sample spans 82,000 or so distinct CDR3 sequences, roughly 13% being singletons. This rearrangement joins TRBV29-1 to TRBJ1-3; D call uncertain. This TCR derives from a woman in her fifties or sixties with alopecia areata. Some clones in this sample may be carry-over from other donors' samples. The sequences come from whole blood, collected in connection with sensitization to the hapten diphenylcyclopropenone (DPC). The CDR3 region is CSVAPSSGNTIYF. The CDR3 nucleotides read TGCAGCGTTGCCCCGTCCTCTGGAAACACCATATATTTT.